Listed here are 9 T cell receptor beta chains from one sample, sequenced in a study of T-cell reconstitution after alpha-beta-depleted transplantation in children. TCRbeta library preparation incorporated unique molecular identifiers. TCRdb redid the calling of the PCR reads with MiXCR, one entry per CDR3 protein. The table shows 500,000 to 600,000 distinct CDR3 sequences, with approximately 29% occurring only once. The starting material was PBMCs from the stem cell graft donor, obtained from the stem cell graft. The receptors here all came from a human donor who donated a stem cell graft to a child with aplastic anemia.

This clonotype was seen a few times. The chain is built from TRBV12-3 or TRBV12-4 and TRBJ2-3; D gene unclear. Trimming cost V 5 bases and J 8 bases, with 17 bases left between them. The CDR3 is made up of 14 amino acids. Here the CDR3 reads CASSLGPGSGTQYF. The CDR3 DNA is TGTGCCAGCAGTCTAGGTCCCGGTTCCGGTACGCAGTATTTT.

There are a few counts of this clonotype. V and J are TRBV30 and TRBJ1-1; no clear D. This CDR3 spans 13 amino acids. Trimming removed 3 bases at V and 3 bases at J, with 11 bases between. The V gene's germline CDR1 is GTSNPN and CDR2 SVGIG (reference sequence). CDR3: CAWSEGSHTEAFF. The CDR3 DNA reads TGTGCCTGGAGCGAAGGATCGCACACTGAAGCTTTCTTT.

This clonotype turned up a few times. V and J are TRBV3-1 and TRBJ2-7; 15 positions agree with TRBD2. Germline loops: CDR1 LGHDT, CDR2 YNNKEL (reference sequence). V lost 7 bases, J lost 5 bases, and 12 bases stayed unmatched. This CDR3 has 17 residues. CDR3 nucleotide sequence: TGTGCCAGCACCTCTTGGGATGGACTAGCGGGAGGGAACGAGCAGTACGTC. Its protein product is CASTSWDGLAGGNEQYV.

The chain employs TRBV18 and TRBJ2-7, with TRBD1 matching over 8 bases. Trimming removed 2 bases from V and 4 bases from J; junction bases left unmatched: 7. CDR1 KGHSH and CDR2 LQKENI come from the germline V gene. There are 15 residues in the CDR3. The CDR3 bases are TGTGCCAGCTCACCAGGGCAGGGGGCAGTATACGAGCAGTACTTC. Its protein product is CASSPGQGAVYEQYF.

The rearrangement joins TRBV5-1 to TRBJ1-1; tentatively, D is TRBD1 (5 bases). The CDR3 extends over 15 amino acids. Germline loops: CDR1 SGHRS, CDR2 YFSETQ. With 1 base removed from V and 1 base from J, the gap between germline ends came to 11 bases. The CDR3 loop reads CASSLWGGTNTEAFF. The CDR3, as DNA: TGCGCCAGCAGCTTGTGGGGGGGTACGAACACTGAAGCTTTCTTT. The full variable domain, completed using reference TRBV5-1 and TRBJ1-1, is KAGVTQTPRYLIKTRGQQVTLSCSPISGHRSVSWYQQTPGQGLQFLFEYFSETQRNKGNFPGRFSGRQFSNSRSEMNVSTLELGDSALYLCASSLWGGTNTEAFFGQGTRLTVV.

This clonotype has a handful of counts. This chain joins TRBV20-1 and TRBJ1-1; D is possibly TRBD1 (6 bases). Germline lookup yields CDR1 DFQATT and CDR2 SNEGSKA (reference sequence). V lost 0 bases and J lost 0, with 17 bases in between. The CDR3 runs 17 residues. CDR3 nucleotide sequence: TGCAGTGCTAGAGAGGGGGCTGGGGTCTTATTGAACACTGAAGCTTTCTTT. Its protein is CSAREGAGVLLNTEAFF.

V gene TRBV11-1 combines with J gene TRBJ2-3, with D possibly being TRBD2 (5 bases). V was trimmed by 5 bases and J by 2 bases, leaving 14 bases between them. The length of the CDR3 is 15 residues. Germline V gene data show CDR1 as SGHAT and CDR2 as FQDESV (reference sequence). CDR3 loop: CASSLLAGNTDTQYF. The CDR3 region has the DNA TGTGCCAGCAGCCTCCTCGCGGGCAACACAGATACGCAGTATTTT. The entire variable domain, with the rest obtained from reference TRBV11-1 and TRBJ2-3, is as follows: EAEVAQSPRYKITEKSQAVAFWCDPISGHATLYWYRQILGQGPELLVQFQDESVVDDSQLPKDRFSAERLKGVDSTLKIQPAELGDSAMYLCASSLLAGNTDTQYFGPGTRLTVL.

V and J are TRBV18 and TRBJ1-6; possible D gene TRBD1, 6 bases. V was cut by 2 bases and J by 11 bases, with 10 bases left in between. The CDR3 covers 13 residues. The germline CDR1 and CDR2 sequences are KGHSH and LQKENI. The CDR3 loop is CASSPDRSTPLHF. The CDR3 nucleotides are TGTGCCAGCTCACCAGACAGGTCAACACCCCTCCACTTT.

This sequence joins TRBV7-8 and TRBJ2-3, with D tentatively TRBD1 or TRBD2 (5 bases each). Per the germline V gene, CDR1 is SGHVS and CDR2 is FQNEAQ. This CDR3 spans 16 amino acids. V lost 5 bases, J lost 0 bases, and 15 bases lay in between. The CDR3 DNA reads TGTGCCAGCAGCCCCCACGGGACGGGGAGCACAGATACGCAGTATTTT. Its translation is CASSPHGTGSTDTQYF.